Listed below are T cell receptor beta chains from one sample, sequenced in a study of T-cell memory formation after mild COVID-19. TCRdb re-derived calls from the 5' RACE reads in MiXCR, one entry per CDR3 protein. The data show 25,000 to 35,000 distinct CDR3 sequences, roughly 21% seen once. Sequencing was carried out using PBMCs or a T cell subset sorted from them (not recorded which). These receptors all come from an adult who had mild COVID-19 (a few samples of this study predate the infection). Cell type and time point are not known. CDR3s include the opening cysteine and the closing phenylalanine or tryptophan. D genes are given only for firm matches.

D	V	CDR3
TRBD2	TRBV9	CASSSRTGRISSGGLTEQFF
TRBD1	TRBV5-4	CATSPGTVTYEQYF
TRBD1	TRBV24-1	CATRGTGRGETQYF
-	TRBV5-1	CASSLQETQYF
-	TRBV3-1	CASSPGTGTEAFF
-	TRBV29-1	CSVENRGRTDTQYF
-	TRBV4-1	CASSIVGLGEQFF
TRBD1	TRBV5-1	CASSPDRGMNTGELFF
-	TRBV5-6	CASSFTAGGTEAFF
TRBD1	TRBV4-3	CASSQGDRDDTGELFF
TRBD1	TRBV4-1	CASKGQGITDTQYF
TRBD2	TRBV3-1	CASSQSLALSYEQYF
TRBD1	TRBV3-1	CASSQRYSTGQGYTF
TRBD2	TRBV3-1	CASSPSLGAGGVNEQFF
TRBD2	TRBV7-2	CASSWVAGEQFF
TRBD1	TRBV5-1	CASSHWTGSQETQYF
-	TRBV7-8	CASSLDSAPANTGELFF
-	TRBV6-5	CASRLPGYNEQFF
-	TRBV6-6	CASSYSATASSSYEQYF
TRBD2	TRBV7-2	CASSLGAGVPSYEQYF
-	TRBV7-6	CASSFSPNTEAFF
-	TRBV11-2	CASSPPAVSYNEQFF
-	TRBV3-1	CASSQGLVHEQFF
-	TRBV5-4	CASSLPQGATQYF
-	TRBV7-9	CASSRDLYYEQYF
TRBD2	TRBV7-2	CASSLGLAGGNEQFF
-	TRBV7-2	CASSLGGAQPQHF
-	TRBV9	CASSVDRSYGYTF
TRBD2	TRBV7-8	CASSLSAGGGETQYF
-	TRBV6-1	CASSEMAGTEAFF
TRBD1	TRBV20-1	CSALDRVTNQPQHF
-	TRBV7-2	CASSLVLTAYEQYF
TRBD2	TRBV27	CASSLSPLIAGAYTGELFF
TRBD2	TRBV20-1	CSAYRGGYSYEQYF
TRBD2	TRBV7-2	CASSLVPLAGGVDEQFF
-	TRBV12-3/TRBV12-4	CASSFSNAIGSLHF
-	TRBV7-2	CASSPDFNTEAFF
-	TRBV29-1	CSVDTGSYGYTF
-	TRBV7-9	CASSAEVGYTF
TRBD2	TRBV7-8	CASSLEAGGELFF
-	TRBV5-4	CASSTQDSGELFF
-	TRBV6-2/TRBV6-3	CASSYGIGEQFF
TRBD1	TRBV20-1	CSADRDRAPYEQYF
-	TRBV20-1	CSARGGQGMLGYGYTF
TRBD1	TRBV7-2	CASSLDGQGRSPLHF